The 17 T cell receptor beta chains reported below all come from one sample, sequenced in a study of T cell changes during pregnancy in multiple sclerosis (dated by TCRdb to between 2017 and 2020). The library relied on the immunoSEQ multiplex PCR assay. Imported from immuneACCESS, the table was reduced by TCRdb to in-frame sequences with V and J called. These copies leave out some clones; in studies compared against another copy, an unresolved V gene accounts for under half, and the cause of the remainder is not known. Present in this sample are some 30,000 clones, about nine tenths of which were seen just once. Of the sample, over 3.5% is held by the ten largest clones. Sample: CD8+ T cells from peripheral blood mononuclear cells, taken in the second trimester of pregnancy. Every receptor here comes from a female donor with multiple sclerosis, enrolled in a pregnancy study.

The chain combines TRBV28 with TRBJ1-1; unclear D gene. The CDR3 length is 11 residues. Germline V CDR1 and CDR2: MDHEN, SYDVKM. Trimming removed 7 bases at V and 1 base at J, with 4 bases between. Written as DNA, the CDR3 is TGTGCCAGCATCCGGAACACTGAAGCTTTCTTT. It encodes CASIRNTEAFF. The entire variable domain, with the rest obtained from reference TRBV28 and TRBJ1-1, is as follows: DVKVTQSSRYLVKRTGEKVFLECVQDMDHENMFWYRQDPGLGLRLIYFSYDVKMKEKGDIPEGYSVSREKKERFSLILESASTNQTSMYLCASIRNTEAFFGQGTRLTVV.

The DNA for the CDR3 is TGTGCCAGCAGCCTCCTCCCGGCGACTCGCGATGAGCAGTTCTTC. It is translated as CASSLLPATRDEQFF. The V and J genes are TRBV11-2 and TRBJ2-1; D is ambiguous. V gave up 5 bases and J gave up 8 bases, with 19 bases separating them. The CDR3 covers 15 residues. Germline assignment: CDR1 SGHAT and CDR2 FQNNGV.

Here the CDR3 DNA reads TGTGCCAGCACCTTTAGCGGGAGGGAGGGCCCGGGGCCAAACACCGGGGAGCTGTTTTTT. Translating gives CASTFSGREGPGPNTGELFF. The gene calls are TRBV9 and TRBJ2-2, with TRBD2 matching 11 bases. This CDR3 is 20 amino acids long. Germline CDR1 reads SGDLS; CDR2 reads YYNGEE. V gave up 6 bases and J gave up 2 bases; unmatched junction bases: 18. Together with reference TRBV9 and TRBJ2-2, the CDR3 gives the full variable domain: DSGVTQTPKHLITATGQRVTLRCSPRSGDLSVYWYQQSLDQGLQFLIQYYNGEERAKGNILERFSAQQFPDLHSELNLSSLELGDSALYFCASTFSGREGPGPNTGELFFGEGSRLTVL.

J is TRBJ2-7 and V is TRBV27, with TRBD2 matching over 11 bases. J was trimmed by 4 bases and V by 6 bases; bases with no gene match: 11. Germline V CDR1 and CDR2: MNHEY, SMNVEV (reference sequence). This CDR3 region has 16 residues. CDR3 sequence: CASSKIGLAGLYEQYF. In nucleotides, the CDR3 is TGTGCCAGCAGCAAAATCGGACTAGCGGGTTTGTACGAGCAGTACTTC.

The rearrangement joins TRBV6-5 to TRBJ2-1, with D perhaps matching TRBD1 (6 bases). This CDR3 is 13 amino acids long. Trimming removed 0 bases at V and 8 bases at J, with 8 bases between. The germline V gene encodes CDR1 MNHEY and CDR2 SVGAGI. DNA for the CDR3: TGTGCCAGCAGTTACTCCACAGGGCATGAGCAGTTCTTC. The encoded protein is CASSYSTGHEQFF.

The genes are TRBV28 and TRBJ2-3; 15 bases map to TRBD2. Per the germline V gene, CDR1 is MDHEN and CDR2 is SYDVKM. Trimming cost V 2 bases and J 2 bases; bases outside gene matches: 14. This CDR3 has 21 residues. The CDR3 loop is CASSLVVGLAGGLLYTDTQYF. The CDR3 DNA is TGTGCCAGCAGTTTAGTTGTGGGACTAGCGGGAGGATTACTTTACACAGATACGCAGTATTTT.

J is TRBJ2-3 and V is TRBV27, with 14 bases that match TRBD2. Trimming at V came to 2 bases and at J to 5 bases, leaving 3 bases not matched to a gene. Germline V gene data show CDR1 as MNHEY and CDR2 as SMNVEV (reference sequence). There are 16 residues in the CDR3. The CDR3 DNA reads TGTGCCAGCAGTTTACCAGGACTAGCGGGAGGAGATACGCAGTATTTT. As protein: CASSLPGLAGGDTQYF.

The rearrangement uses TRBV6-7 and TRBJ1-2, with D unclear. TRBV6-7 is assigned to the ORF class and has an uncertain function. This CDR3 comprises 11 residues. Trimming removed 8 bases at V and 4 bases at J, with 8 bases between. The CDR3: CASSGVYGYTF. The CDR3 DNA reads as TGTGCCAGCTCGGGAGTCTATGGCTACACCTTC.

The chain employs TRBV25-1 and TRBJ1-1; D possibly corresponds to TRBD1 (6 bases). From germline, CDR1 is MGHDK and CDR2 SYGVNS. The length of the CDR3 is 17 residues. The V end was cut by 1 base, the J end by 2 bases, with 17 bases between. The CDR3 bases are TGTGCCAGCAGTGAATCTTGGACCGGGACAAGAAACACTGAAGCTTTCTTT. This gives the protein CASSESWTGTRNTEAFF. The whole variable domain, remainder taken from reference TRBV25-1 and TRBJ1-1, is EADIYQTPRYLVIGTGKKITLECSQTMGHDKMYWYQQDPGMELHLIHYSYGVNSTEKGDLSSESTVSRIRTEHFPLTLESARPSHTSQYLCASSESWTGTRNTEAFFGQGTRLTVV.

The table lists this clone with a count of one. The genes are TRBV5-1 and TRBJ1-1; no firm D call. The CDR3 extends over 14 amino acids. The V gene's germline CDR1 is SGHRS and CDR2 YFSETQ. Between the trimmed V and J ends, which lost 2 bases and 1 base, there was a span of 9 bases. CDR3 DNA: TGCGCCAGCAGCTTCTATCGGGGGAACACTGAAGCTTTCTTT. Translation gives CASSFYRGNTEAFF.

The rearrangement uses TRBV7-2 and TRBJ2-1, with D maybe TRBD2 (6 bases). CDR3 length: 18 amino acids. V gave up 0 bases and J gave up 4 bases, with 19 bases separating them. In germline, CDR1 is SGHTA, CDR2 FQGNSA. CDR3 region: CASSLATTRASAYNEQFF. CDR3 bases: TGTGCCAGCAGCTTAGCGACTACGAGGGCTAGCGCTTACAATGAGCAGTTCTTC.

This chain uses TRBV4-1 with TRBJ2-7; the match to TRBD2 covers 11 bases. V trimming: 5 bases; J trimming: 6 bases; junction bases outside the gene matches: 9. The CDR3 covers 15 residues. Germline V lookup: CDR1 MGHRA, CDR2 YSYEKL. CDR3 amino acids: CASSSLAGGGGEQYF. CDR3 nucleotide sequence: TGCGCCAGCAGCTCCCTAGCGGGAGGCGGTGGCGAGCAGTACTTC.

The chain employs TRBV6-4 and TRBJ1-1, with unresolved D. CDR3 size: 13 residues. Trimming cost V 7 bases and J 5 bases, with 14 bases left between them. CDR1 MRHNA and CDR2 SNTAGT come from the germline V gene. The CDR3 reads CASTEPALTEAFF. CDR3 in DNA: TGTGCCAGCACGGAGCCCGCTTTGACTGAAGCTTTCTTT.

This clone showed up just a few times. V is TRBV25-1 and J is TRBJ2-2, with 8 bases fitting TRBD1. This CDR3 is built from 14 residues. Trimming took 3 bases from V and 3 from J; bases not matched to a gene: 0. CDR1 is MGHDK and CDR2 is SYGVNS in the germline V gene. CDR3 loop: CASSEDRDTGELFF. DNA of the CDR3: TGTGCCAGCAGTGAGGACAGGGACACCGGGGAGCTGTTTTTT.

V gene TRBV5-1 combines with J gene TRBJ2-3, with 14 positions matching TRBD2. Per the germline V gene, CDR1 is SGHRS and CDR2 is YFSETQ. The ends lost 4 bases at V and 4 bases at J; junction bases unmatched: 5. This CDR3 contains 16 residues. In DNA form, the CDR3 reads TGCGCCAGCAGCCCGGGACTAGCGGGGGCAGCAGATACGCAGTATTTT. It codes for CASSPGLAGAADTQYF.

The genes are TRBV6-6 and TRBJ2-1; perhaps TRBD2 as D (6 bases). The CDR3 loop spans 16 amino acids. CDR1 is MNHNY, CDR2 SVGAGI, per germline (reference sequence). V dropped 6 bases and J dropped 2 bases, with 17 bases sitting between them. The DNA for the CDR3 is TGTGCCAGCAGCTTTGGGCGGAGGGCCCCCTACAATGAGCAGTTCTTC. Residues: CASSFGRRAPYNEQFF.

This chain connects TRBV7-9 to TRBJ2-5; D unclear. CDR1 is SEHNR, CDR2 FQNEAQ, per germline (reference sequence). The CDR3 loop spans 12 amino acids. The V gene lost 1 base and the J gene lost 4 bases, with 4 bases spanning the gap. Here the CDR3 reads CASSLGVETQYF. Here the CDR3 DNA reads TGTGCCAGCAGCTTAGGAGTAGAGACCCAGTACTTC. The full variable domain, in which reference TRBV7-9 and TRBJ2-5 provide the parts outside the CDR3, is DTGVSQNPRHKITKRGQNVTFRCDPISEHNRLYWYRQTLGQGPEFLTYFQNEAQLEKSRLLSDRFSAERPKGSFSTLEIQRTEQGDSAMYLCASSLGVETQYFGPGTRLLVL.